Below are 10 T cell receptor beta chains sequenced from a single sample in a study of blood T cell repertoires in COVID-19. Profiling relied on immunoSEQ multiplex PCR, and the TCRdb table lists in-frame clones only, not all of them. This table has about 300,000 clones, approximately 90% appearing once. Sequenced material: PBMCs or T cells enriched from blood (not recorded which). These receptors came from a man in his thirties or forties who had recovered from COVID-19.

The rearrangement links TRBV9 to TRBJ2-3, with D possibly matching TRBD2 (5 bases). Germline CDR1 reads SGDLS; CDR2 reads YYNGEE. V dropped 3 bases and J dropped 0 bases, with 11 bases sitting between them. The CDR3 sequence is 15 residues long. This chain's CDR3 is CASSGDYPSTDTQYF. The DNA for the CDR3 is TGTGCCAGCAGCGGCGACTATCCTAGCACAGATACGCAGTATTTT.

This clone was seen only a few times. J is TRBJ1-6 and V is TRBV30, with a possible D match to TRBD1 (6 bases). The germline V gene encodes CDR1 GTSNPN and CDR2 SVGIG (reference sequence). The CDR3 sequence is 12 residues long. The ends were cut back, 4 bases at V and 9 bases at J, with 10 bases in the middle. The CDR3 sequence is CAWTGVGSPLHF. For the CDR3, the DNA is TGTGCCTGGACAGGGGTGGGTTCACCCCTCCACTTT.

As regards this clone: A much larger clone sits a single nucleotide away, making a read error possible. V and J are TRBV7-8 and TRBJ2-7; maybe TRBD1 (6 bases). V gave up 5 bases and J gave up 5 bases, with 10 bases separating them. CDR3 length: 12 amino acids. CDR1 is SGHVS, CDR2 FQNEAQ, per germline. The CDR3 bases are TGTGCCAGCAGCCTAAACAGGGACGAGCAGTACTTC. Translation: CASSLNRDEQYF.

This clone was seen only a few times. The rearrangement joins TRBV7-9 to TRBJ2-1; 9 bases fit TRBD2. The CDR3 consists of 19 residues. CDR1 SEHNR and CDR2 FQNEAQ come from the germline V gene (reference sequence). Trimming removed 5 bases from V and 1 base from J; junction bases left unmatched: 15. The CDR3: CASSPGLASPKESYNEQFF. The CDR3 nucleotides are TGTGCCAGCAGCCCAGGACTAGCGAGTCCCAAGGAGTCCTACAATGAGCAGTTCTTC. Variable domain in full (rest from reference TRBV7-9 and TRBJ2-1): DTGVSQNPRHKITKRGQNVTFRCDPISEHNRLYWYRQTLGQGPEFLTYFQNEAQLEKSRLLSDRFSAERPKGSFSTLEIQRTEQGDSAMYLCASSPGLASPKESYNEQFFGPGTRLTVL.

V usage is TRBV7-9 and J usage is TRBJ2-7, with a possible D match to TRBD2 (6 bases). The CDR3 is made up of 14 amino acids. The V end lost 1 base, the J end lost 3 bases, and 10 bases lay between the germline ends. The germline V gene encodes CDR1 SEHNR and CDR2 FQNEAQ (reference sequence). The CDR3 DNA is TGTGCCAGCAGCTTAGACCTGGGGGGCTACGAGCAGTACTTC. Translation: CASSLDLGGYEQYF. Full variable domain (missing parts from reference TRBV7-9 and TRBJ2-7): DTGVSQNPRHKITKRGQNVTFRCDPISEHNRLYWYRQTLGQGPEFLTYFQNEAQLEKSRLLSDRFSAERPKGSFSTLEIQRTEQGDSAMYLCASSLDLGGYEQYFGPGTRLTVT.

The chain joins TRBV28 to TRBJ2-1; no reliable D call. Trimming removed 6 bases from V and 0 bases from J, with 18 bases in between. Germline-derived CDR1 and CDR2 are MDHEN and SYDVKM. This CDR3 has 17 amino acids. CDR3 in DNA: TGTGCCAGCAGCCATCCTTCCGGGTTAAGCTCCTACAATGAGCAGTTCTTC. This codes for CASSHPSGLSSYNEQFF.

This clone was counted a few times. The J gene is TRBJ2-7, the V gene TRBV24-1, with 8 bases lining up with TRBD1. Germline values: CDR1 KGHDR, CDR2 SFDVKD. CDR3 size: 15 residues. After removal of 3 bases from V and 6 bases from J, the junction contained 9 bases not matched to a gene. The DNA for the CDR3 is TGTGCCACCAGTGATATGGACAGGGCATCGGGCGAGCAGTACTTC. Encoded protein: CATSDMDRASGEQYF.

This chain connects TRBV6-2 or TRBV6-3 to TRBJ2-7; D call uncertain. Trimming took 6 bases from V and 0 from J, leaving 12 bases between them. The germline gives CDR1 MNHEY, CDR2 SVGEGT. This CDR3 has 14 residues. As DNA, the CDR3 is TGTGCCAGCAGCTTCGGGTACAACTCCTACGAGCAGTACTTC. This encodes CASSFGYNSYEQYF.

The CDR3 spells CSASGGGSTDTQYF. CDR3 nucleotide sequence: TGCAGTGCTAGTGGGGGGGGGAGCACAGATACGCAGTATTTT. The chain combines TRBV20-1 with TRBJ2-3; 7 nucleotides line up with TRBD2. J lost 0 bases, V lost 3 bases, and 3 bases had no gene match. From germline, CDR1 is DFQATT and CDR2 SNEGSKA (reference sequence). This CDR3 comprises 14 residues.

V is TRBV6-5 and J is TRBJ2-4; a possible D gene is TRBD1 (6 bases). Trimming stripped 6 bases from V and 9 bases from J, with 15 bases between. CDR1 and CDR2 from the germline V gene are MNHEY and SVGAGI. The CDR3 has 13 residues. The CDR3 region has the DNA TGTGCCAGCAGCGACCAGGGGTCTGGCATTCAGTACTTC. As protein: CASSDQGSGIQYF.